This note documents a single TCR beta chain sequence. These data originate in a study of T cell changes during pregnancy in multiple sclerosis. Generated by immunoSEQ multiplex PCR, the TCRdb table keeps only in-frame clones and is missing some. This table holds over 70,000 clones, roughly 93% found once. Germline CDR1 is LGHNA and CDR2 is YSLEER. This CDR3 is built from 18 residues. V gave up 4 bases and J gave up 4 bases; unmatched junction bases: 13. The sample in question was peripheral blood, obtained in the third trimester of pregnancy. The chain is built from TRBV4-3 and TRBJ2-5; 12 positions match TRBD2. This clonotype originated in a female donor with multiple sclerosis, enrolled in a pregnancy study. For the CDR3, the DNA is TGCGCCAGCAGCCCCCTATGGCGACTAGCGGGAGCGGTAGAGACCCAGTACTTC. Translated: CASSPLWRLAGAVETQYF.